The present entry profiles one TCR beta chain with its context. As yet, its antigen is unknown. Sample-barcoded 5' priming and a J-beta primer mix drove a second PCR of roughly 6 to 12 cycles. TCRdb called the 5' RACE reads again in MiXCR, with one record for every CDR3 protein. The data contain over a million distinct CDR3 sequences, under 45% of them singletons. This record comes from a study of blood T cells in healthy people across ages. General study findings and limits: PBMCs that were unsorted prevented a conclusive naive versus antigen-experienced comparison.

No fewer than 7 million PBMCs went into each sample. Germline-derived CDR1 and CDR2 are LGHDT and YNNKEL (reference sequence). With 4 bases clipped from V and 2 bases from J, the junction kept 7 bases outside the gene matches. The CDR3 covers 15 residues. Sequencing input: blood. The chain couples TRBV3-1 to TRBJ2-5; 7 nucleotides align to TRBD1. This clonotype was sampled from a woman aged 55-69 years in good health. CDR3 DNA: TGTGCCAGCAGCCCCGGGACAGAGGTGCAAGAGACCCAGTACTTC. Its protein product is CASSPGTEVQETQYF.